These 32 T cell receptor beta chains share one sample of origin, sequenced in a study of shared clonotypes between healthy human individuals. It was CD45RO-negative cells, positively selected for CCR7, that made up naive CD8 cells, with terminally differentiated effector memory CD45RA+ cells excluded. Sequenced by immunoSEQ multiplex PCR; TCRdb stores in-frame clones only, minus some. The repertoire includes a few million clones, roughly 95% of them detected once, and around 1.7% sits in the top ten. The sequenced material came from naive CD8+ T cells from PBMCs. The origin of the receptors is a man aged 18-30 years in good health. Some clones in this sample may be carry-over from other donors' samples.

The V call is TRBV5-1, the J call TRBJ2-1; no clear D. Per the germline V gene, CDR1 is SGHRS and CDR2 is YFSETQ. The V and J ends lost 4 bases and 5 bases respectively, with 10 bases between them. The CDR3 runs to 13 residues. In DNA, the CDR3 is TGCGCCAGCAGCGTCCATGCGGACAATGAGCAGTTCTTC. As protein: CASSVHADNEQFF. Using reference TRBV5-1 and TRBJ2-1 for the parts outside the CDR3, the full variable domain is KAGVTQTPRYLIKTRGQQVTLSCSPISGHRSVSWYQQTPGQGLQFLFEYFSETQRNKGNFPGRFSGRQFSNSRSEMNVSTLELGDSALYLCASSVHADNEQFFGPGTRLTVL.

V gene TRBV28 combines with J gene TRBJ2-1, with 12 bases lining up with TRBD2. Per the germline V gene, CDR1 is MDHEN and CDR2 is SYDVKM. With 3 bases clipped from V and 1 base from J, the junction kept 10 bases outside the gene matches. The CDR3 runs 19 residues. CDR3 residues: CASSLASGRAVNSYNEQFF. In DNA form, the CDR3 reads TGTGCCAGCAGTTTGGCTAGCGGGAGGGCCGTCAATTCCTACAATGAGCAGTTCTTC.

With respect to this clone: The sample carries other DNA sequences with the same CDR3. V gene TRBV7-9 combines with J gene TRBJ1-3; D gene ambiguous. V lost 2 bases to trimming and J lost 4 bases, with 3 bases between them. This CDR3 is 12 amino acids long. Germline V lookup: CDR1 SEHNR, CDR2 FQNEAQ (reference sequence). As DNA, the CDR3 is TGTGCCAGCAGCTTATCCGGAAACACCATATATTTT. This codes for CASSLSGNTIYF.

This clone showed up just once. The chain joins TRBV18 to TRBJ2-3; TRBD1 aligns across 7 bases. CDR1 and CDR2 (germline): KGHSH, LQKENI. The CDR3 is 13 amino acids. Trimming removed 6 bases from V and 4 bases from J; junction bases left unmatched: 4. The CDR3 sequence: CASSDRVADTQYF. The CDR3 DNA sequence: TGTGCCAGCTCCGACAGGGTGGCAGATACGCAGTATTTT.

The genes are TRBV7-2 and TRBJ2-7, with D hard to call. V was pared by 0 bases and J by 2 bases, with 8 bases between. Per germline, CDR1 SGHTA and CDR2 FQGNSA. The length of the CDR3 is 14 residues. The CDR3 region has the DNA TGTGCCAGCAGCTTAGCCGGGTCCGCCTACGAGCAGTACTTC. This gives the protein CASSLAGSAYEQYF.

This clone was seen just once. The chain has TRBV9 and TRBJ1-2; D unresolved. CDR1 and CDR2 from the germline V gene are SGDLS and YYNGEE. V was cut by 4 bases and J by 5 bases, with 21 bases left in between. The CDR3 covers 16 residues. The CDR3 protein is CASSHIPPEGNYGYTF. CDR3 sequence (DNA): TGTGCCAGCAGCCACATTCCGCCCGAAGGGAATTATGGCTACACCTTC. The variable domain in full, completed from reference TRBV9 and TRBJ1-2, reads DSGVTQTPKHLITATGQRVTLRCSPRSGDLSVYWYQQSLDQGLQFLIQYYNGEERAKGNILERFSAQQFPDLHSELNLSSLELGDSALYFCASSHIPPEGNYGYTFGSGTRLTVV.

V is TRBV4-1 and J is TRBJ2-7; D is possibly TRBD2 (5 bases). Germline-derived CDR1 and CDR2 are MGHRA and YSYEKL. The V gene lost 5 bases and the J gene lost 4 bases, with 18 bases spanning the gap. The CDR3 totals 15 residues. The CDR3 DNA is TGCGCCAGCAGCAACCACGCGGGCCAGGCATACGAGCAGTACTTC. Protein sequence: CASSNHAGQAYEQYF.

The chain links TRBV7-2 to TRBJ2-5, with D uncertain. The CDR3 is made up of 15 amino acids. In germline, CDR1 is SGHTA, CDR2 FQGNSA. V lost 4 bases and J lost 3, with 15 bases in between. CDR3 sequence: CASSSQTDTEETQYF. CDR3 DNA sequence: TGTGCCAGCAGCTCCCAAACCGACACGGAAGAGACCCAGTACTTC.

The CDR3 spells CASSLLIRGGRVTDEQFF. The CDR3 nucleotides are TGTGCCAGCAGTTTATTAATACGCGGCGGGAGGGTAACGGATGAGCAGTTCTTC. This sequence joins TRBV27 and TRBJ2-1; 9 nucleotides agree with TRBD2. This CDR3 spans 18 amino acids. Germline V lookup: CDR1 MNHEY, CDR2 SMNVEV (reference sequence). Germline trimming cut 1 base from V and 8 bases from J; bases unmatched to any gene: 15.

The chain uses TRBV11-3 and TRBJ2-5, with 8 bases identical to TRBD1. Matching the DNA end better, TRBJ2-7 makes the J call doubtful. CDR1 and CDR2 from the germline V gene are SGHNT and YENEEA. The CDR3 runs 15 residues. The CDR3: CASSPRDRPQGEQYF. DNA of the CDR3: TGTGCCAGCAGCCCCAGGGACAGGCCCCAGGGCGAGCAGTACTTC.

The chain carries TRBV27 and TRBJ2-7; D ambiguous. CDR3 length equals 13 residues. CDR1 and CDR2 from the germline V gene are MNHEY and SMNVEV (reference sequence). V was shortened by 5 bases and J by 0 bases, with 8 bases between the two germline ends. The CDR3 nucleotides are TGTGCCAGCAGTCGGAGTAACTCCTACGAGCAGTACTTC. Translation gives CASSRSNSYEQYF.

V gene TRBV5-4 combines with J gene TRBJ1-1, with D hard to call. Germline-derived CDR1 and CDR2 are SGHNT and YYREEE (reference sequence). The V end was cut by 6 bases, the J end by 2 bases, with 14 bases between. CDR3 size: 14 residues. DNA for the CDR3: TGTGCCAGCAACTTCGACGGGAGAAACACTGAAGCTTTCTTT. Protein product: CASNFDGRNTEAFF.

J is TRBJ1-6 and V is TRBV25-1; 8 bases are a match to TRBD1. CDR3 size: 15 residues. Trimming cost V 2 bases and J 8 bases; bases outside gene matches: 5. CDR1 is MGHDK and CDR2 is SYGVNS in the germline V gene. The CDR3 nucleotides read TGTGCCAGCAGTGAACCAGGGGGCCGGGATTCACCCCTCCACTTT. It yields the protein CASSEPGGRDSPLHF.

V usage is TRBV14 and J usage is TRBJ1-2, with D possibly TRBD1 on 5 matching bases. The CDR3 has 15 amino acids. Germline-derived CDR1 and CDR2 are SGHDN and FVKESK. V was clipped by 5 bases and J by 2 bases, with 15 bases between them. In DNA form, the CDR3 reads TGTGCCAGCAGCATTACCCGGGACGCCAACTATGGCTACACCTTC. Protein: CASSITRDANYGYTF.

J is TRBJ1-2 and V is TRBV5-1, with D perhaps matching TRBD1 (6 bases). V was shortened by 3 bases and J by 4 bases, with 16 bases between the two germline ends. CDR3 size: 15 residues. CDR1 and CDR2 from the germline V gene are SGHRS and YFSETQ. The DNA for the CDR3 is TGCGCCAGCAGCTCATGGGGAGGACAGAGCTATGGCTACACCTTC. Its translation is CASSSWGGQSYGYTF.

The rearrangement joins TRBV12-5 to TRBJ2-2, with a tentative D call TRBD1 (6 bases). The germline V gene has CDR1 LGHNT and CDR2 FRNRAP. V lost 6 bases and J lost 1, with 18 bases in between. The CDR3 length is 17 residues. Written as DNA, the CDR3 is TGTGCTAGTGGGCATAACCCACCGACAGGGAACACCGGGGAGCTGTTTTTT. Encoded protein: CASGHNPPTGNTGELFF.

The rearrangement joins TRBV15 to TRBJ2-7; 7 nucleotides agree with TRBD1. The V segment lost 8 bases and the J segment 2 bases; nucleotides outside the gene matches: 9. The CDR3 consists of 14 residues. Germline V gene data show CDR1 as LNHNV and CDR2 as YYDKDF (reference sequence). CDR3 coding DNA: TGTGCCACCCGAGAAAGGGACAGCCCCTACGAGCAGTACTTC. Encoded protein: CATRERDSPYEQYF.

The rearrangement joins TRBV27 to TRBJ2-1, with 9 bases identical to TRBD1. The CDR3 consists of 16 residues. Germline V gene data show CDR1 as MNHEY and CDR2 as SMNVEV (reference sequence). V lost 6 bases and J lost 2; bases outside the gene matches: 8. The CDR3 DNA reads as TGTGCCAGCAGCCAGATCGGGACAGGGCCCTACAATGAGCAGTTCTTC. Protein: CASSQIGTGPYNEQFF.

This clone was found once. This chain connects TRBV2 to TRBJ2-1, with 9 bases aligning to TRBD2. The CDR3 spans 16 residues. The trim removed 6 bases at V and 4 bases at J, leaving 10 bases unmatched. The germline gives CDR1 SNHLY, CDR2 FYNNEI. The DNA for the CDR3 is TGTGCCAGCAGCGGACGGGGGACTAGCATGTACAATGAGCAGTTCTTC. Encoded protein: CASSGRGTSMYNEQFF. The full variable domain, rest sourced from reference TRBV2 and TRBJ2-1, is EPEVTQTPSHQVTQMGQEVILRCVPISNHLYFYWYRQILGQKVEFLVSFYNNEISEKSEIFDDQFSVERPDGSNFTLKIRSTKLEDSAMYFCASSGRGTSMYNEQFFGPGTRLTVL.

The chain is built from TRBV19 and TRBJ2-1; no definite D call. Germline V lookup: CDR1 LNHDA, CDR2 SQIVND (reference sequence). V lost 2 bases to trimming and J lost 0 bases, with 8 bases between them. The CDR3 sequence is 15 residues long. For the CDR3, the DNA is TGTGCCAGTAGTATACTGAGGAGCTCCTACAATGAGCAGTTCTTC. This codes for CASSILRSSYNEQFF.

The chain employs TRBV2 and TRBJ2-7; the D is unclear. Germline V gives CDR1 SNHLY, CDR2 FYNNEI. V was trimmed by 7 bases and J by 5 bases, leaving 21 bases between them. This CDR3 is 15 amino acids long. The CDR3 region has the DNA TGTGCCAGCAAAATGTACCGCAGAGAAAATGACGAGCAGTACTTC. Its translation: CASKMYRRENDEQYF.

The chain combines TRBV27 with TRBJ1-5; D is uncertain. V gave up 1 base and J gave up 3 bases, with 10 bases separating them. The CDR3 has 15 residues. Germline V gene data show CDR1 as MNHEY and CDR2 as SMNVEV (reference sequence). The CDR3: CASSLFFSANQPQHF. DNA for the CDR3: TGTGCCAGCAGTTTATTTTTTAGTGCCAATCAGCCCCAGCATTTT.

The chain carries TRBV9 and TRBJ2-3; 12 positions match TRBD2. V lost 0 bases, J lost 0 bases, and 5 bases stayed unmatched. The CDR3 is made up of 18 amino acids. From germline, CDR1 is SGDLS and CDR2 YYNGEE. The CDR3 DNA follows: TGTGCCAGCAGCGTAGCCCTAGCGGGAGGGGCTAGCACAGATACGCAGTATTTT. It yields the protein CASSVALAGGASTDTQYF.

Turning to this clone: Other DNA variants within this sample encode the same CDR3. The chain employs TRBV7-2 and TRBJ2-7; 8 nucleotides align to TRBD2. Germline CDR1 reads SGHTA; CDR2 reads FQGNSA. This CDR3 comprises 14 residues. V was clipped by 5 bases and J by 0 bases; unmatched bases: 3. The CDR3 loop reads CASSLSGSSYEQYF. The CDR3 DNA reads as TGTGCCAGCAGCCTCAGCGGGAGCTCCTACGAGCAGTACTTC.

The V call is TRBV9, the J call TRBJ1-3; TRBD1 is a possible D gene (6 bases). Germline CDR1 reads SGDLS; CDR2 reads YYNGEE. V lost 3 bases and J lost 4, with 14 bases in between. The CDR3 is 15 amino acids. In nucleotides, the CDR3 is TGTGCCAGCAGCGGTCAGGGGTATTCCGGAAACACCATATATTTT. Residues: CASSGQGYSGNTIYF.

The gene calls are TRBV27 and TRBJ2-1, with D possibly being TRBD1 (6 bases). This CDR3 is 13 amino acids long. V was shortened by 6 bases and J by 6 bases, with 12 bases between the two germline ends. CDR1 MNHEY and CDR2 SMNVEV come from the germline V gene (reference sequence). The CDR3 region is CASREVQGNEQFF. The CDR3 DNA reads TGTGCCAGCAGGGAAGTACAGGGCAATGAGCAGTTCTTC.

In DNA form, the CDR3 reads TGTGCCAGAGGACAGAACGAGCAGTACTTC. As protein: CARGQNEQYF. The rearrangement uses TRBV2 and TRBJ2-7; weak D call: TRBD1 (6 bases). Trimming shortened V by 9 bases and J by 5 bases, and 8 bases separated the two germline ends. The CDR3 loop spans 10 amino acids. The germline CDR1 and CDR2 sequences are SNHLY and FYNNEI.

This clone was picked up one time. The chain joins TRBV27 to TRBJ1-5; possibly TRBD1 for D (6 bases). The CDR3 extends over 13 amino acids. V was cut by 4 bases and J by 3 bases, with 7 bases left in between. Per germline, CDR1 MNHEY and CDR2 SMNVEV (reference sequence). CDR3 amino acids: CASSSGANQPQHF. The CDR3 DNA reads as TGTGCCAGCAGTTCAGGGGCCAATCAGCCCCAGCATTTT.

CDR3 nucleotides: TGTGCCAGCAGCGACTACAGGTCCAGGGGCTACGAGCAGTACTTC. It codes for CASSDYRSRGYEQYF. The rearrangement joins TRBV11-1 to TRBJ2-7; TRBD1 might be the D (6 bases). Trimming removed 5 bases from V and 3 bases from J, with 17 bases in between. The CDR3 covers 15 residues. From germline, CDR1 is SGHAT and CDR2 FQDESV (reference sequence).

The genes are TRBV7-9 and TRBJ1-1, with TRBD1 identical over 9 bases. Per germline, CDR1 SEHNR and CDR2 FQNEAQ (reference sequence). Germline trimming cut 1 base from V and 5 bases from J; bases unmatched to any gene: 8. This CDR3 contains 16 residues. DNA for the CDR3: TGTGCCAGCAGCTTAGGACAGGGGGACTGGGGAACTGAAGCTTTCTTT. Translation gives CASSLGQGDWGTEAFF.

This chain links TRBV11-2 with TRBJ1-2; 8 bases line up with TRBD1. CDR1 and CDR2 from the germline V gene are SGHAT and FQNNGV. With 0 bases clipped from V and 5 bases from J, the junction kept 11 bases outside the gene matches. The CDR3 totals 17 residues. The CDR3 DNA reads as TGTGCCAGCAGCTTAGATCGGGACAGGACAGGTTTATATGGCTACACCTTC. Translated: CASSLDRDRTGLYGYTF.

V gene TRBV6-1 combines with J gene TRBJ2-7; possibly TRBD2 for D (5 bases). Between the trimmed V and J ends, which lost 6 bases and 2 bases, there was a span of 14 bases. CDR1 and CDR2 from the germline V gene are MNHNS and SASEGT. The CDR3 is made up of 14 amino acids. The CDR3 loop is CASRPPGTTYEQYF. The CDR3 coding sequence is TGTGCCAGCAGGCCTCCGGGAACAACCTACGAGCAGTACTTC.